This T cell receptor (beta chain) came from a study of T cell responses to AZD1222 COVID-19 vaccine. Generated by immunoSEQ multiplex PCR, the TCRdb table keeps only in-frame clones and is missing some. The profile shows 80,000 to 90,000 clones, approximately 90% of them singletons. Whole-study findings and limits: When two AZD1222 doses had been given, Spike-specific TCR breadth and depth rose. Among the donors, most were white British and more were female, and clonal diversity was possibly underestimated. Baseline serology detected seropositivity in only 5 to 7 AZD1222 recipients.

Details on this clone: Its antigen is unidentified.

V was clipped by 7 bases and J by 4 bases; unmatched bases: 6. CDR3 length equals 13 residues. Germline CDR1 reads MNHEY; CDR2 reads SVGAGI. The chain has TRBV6-5 and TRBJ1-1; 7 bases line up with TRBD1. Sequencing was performed on peripheral blood, taken on day 0 of AZD1222 vaccination. The TCR originated in an adult in good health. Written as DNA, the CDR3 is TGTGCCAGCACCAGGGAGGGGGCCACTGAAGCTTTCTTT. Translated, it gives CASTREGATEAFF.